This TCR beta chain was recovered during a study of shared clonotypes between healthy human individuals. Study results and limitations: Generation probability values for non-shared clonotypes were lower than those for clonotypes shared by all four donors. Only blood was sampled; tissue repertoires likely differ. Clonotype sharing among the donors was expected to vary with sequencing depth.

The length of the CDR3 is 15 residues. The junction had 7 bases not matched to a gene; V was cut back by 5 bases and J by 2 bases. Germline-derived CDR1 and CDR2 are SGHTA and FQGNSA. The repertoire was sequenced with immunoSEQ multiplex PCR; TCRdb's copy has only in-frame clones and lacks some. The table shows hundreds of thousands of clones, with 74% occurring only once. This clone qualifies as medium-sized. Antigen unknown. Naive CD4+ cells were CD45RA-selected; the remaining cells were memory. Source material: memory CD4+ T cells sorted from blood. The subset is: CD45RA-negative fraction. V usage is TRBV7-2 and J usage is TRBJ1-1, with 8 positions matching TRBD1. This clonotype was obtained from a woman in her 30s in good health. The CDR3: CASSGRGLLNTEAFF. Written as DNA, the CDR3 is TGTGCCAGCAGCGGCAGGGGGCTGCTTAACACTGAAGCTTTCTTT. Variable domain in full (rest from reference TRBV7-2 and TRBJ1-1): GAGVSQSPSNKVTEKGKDVELRCDPISGHTALYWYRQSLGQGLEFLIYFQGNSAPDKSGLPSDRFSAERTGGSVSTLTIQRTQQEDSAVYLCASSGRGLLNTEAFFGQGTRLTVV.